This T cell receptor beta chain comes out of a study of T cells in Graves' hyperthyroidism and ophthalmopathy. The investigators amplified TCR beta CDR3 regions from RNA transcripts. RT-PCR in the first round (using the HTBI primer set) targeted the TCR CDR3. TCRdb independently ran MiXCR on the multiplex PCR reads; one entry per CDR3 protein. The sample carries about 290,000 distinct CDR3 sequences, around 13% recorded once. The hyperthyroidism patients had all been newly diagnosed, and their disease duration was under 2 months. Their ages ranged from 18 to 65 years. This clonotype was counted many times. CDR3 length: 15 amino acids. Germline CDR1 LGHDT, CDR2 YNNKEL (reference sequence). The junction had 4 bases not matched to a gene; V was cut back by 3 bases and J by 1 base.

What was sequenced was blood. The receptor comes from a woman aged 40-49 years with Graves' hyperthyroidism. This chain uses TRBV3-1 with TRBJ2-5, with 8 positions matching TRBD1. Here the CDR3 reads CASSQDRAFQETQYF. As DNA, the CDR3 is TGTGCCAGCAGCCAGGACAGGGCTTTCCAAGAGACCCAGTACTTC.